The source of this T cell receptor beta chain is a study of blood T cell repertoires in COVID-19 (dated by TCRdb to 2020 to 2022). For the study in its entirety: The collaborator samples originated in the United States, Italy and Spain and spanned the acute and convalescent phases of COVID-19. The prospective study material was composed of cDNA or gDNA derived from T cells, B-cell-depleted T cells, or PBMCs. Deeply sampled blood TCRbeta repertoires from subjects exposed to, actively infected with, or recovered from COVID-19 were included in the dataset. The repertoires were released in a freely available public database intended as a resource for research on the immune response to SARS-CoV-2. The samples were drawn from two sources: the first 160 participants of the ongoing ImmuneRACE study, and 950 to 1,500 subjects contributed by 6 global collaborators. Sample metadata almost always included a de-identified subject ID, COVID-19 status, age in years and sex. Where available, HLA class I and class II types were taken from metadata supplied by the sample provider and were not determined by assay-based typing. What the research found in general, with its limitations: Clinical and demographic metadata were provided uncurated, with the amount varying by source and participant.

Participants in the prospective study were aged roughly 18 to 89 years, lived in about two dozen United States geographic areas, and enrolled through a virtual design. To assign participants to cohorts, the prospective study relied on clinical history that participants themselves reported in a screening survey and a study questionnaire. Exposed participants had been in contact with someone with a PCR-confirmed or clinician-diagnosed COVID-19 case within 2 weeks of study entry. In the prospective study, mobile phlebotomists collected whole blood, serum and a nasopharyngeal or oropharyngeal swab from each participant. Over an approximately 2-month period, participants in the prospective study had the option of providing additional blood draws and questionnaires. Before DNA extraction, blood samples from the prospective study were shipped at room temperature or frozen. The immunoSEQ Assay, a bias-controlled multiplex PCR, was used to amplify TCRbeta CDR3 regions from genomic DNA. For the original study's pipeline: The number of nucleated cells in each sample was estimated by amplification of reference gene primers within the assay. To quantify the absolute abundance of each unique TCRbeta CDR3 rearrangement, sequence reads were collapsed and filtered. For each sample, productive Simpson clonality was calculated as the square root of Simpson's diversity index across productive rearrangements. Not all clones reach the TCRdb copy of this immuneACCESS table, which keeps in-frame sequences only. Checked studies attribute under half of the gap to unresolved V genes and leave the rest unexplained. The V and J calls and clone size were taken over from that table, and D and trimming were inferred from the DNA. The sample table lists 150,000 or so clones, approximately 90% of them with a count of one. Approximately 3.7% of the sample belongs to the ten largest clones.

Of note for this clone: Which antigen it targets is not known. No per-base quality is available; no much larger clone lies one base away.

Taken from cysteine to phenylalanine, the CDR3 has 14 residues. The sequence is cut down to CDR3 DNA, 42 bases in frame from base 1. CDR1 and CDR2 are read off the germline V gene as MDHEN and SYDVKM. At the junction V is shortened by 4 bases and J by 2 bases; bases outside the gene matches: 4. The source is a middle-aged woman who had been exposed to COVID-19. Source material: PBMCs or T cells enriched from blood (not recorded which). The chain uses TRBV28 and TRBJ1-1; 7 bases in between match TRBD1. Here is the DNA: TGTGCCAGCAGTTACCCAGGGGGTAACACTGAAGCTTTCTTT. Protein translation: CASSYPGGNTEAFF.